The clone carrying this T cell receptor (beta chain) was seen many times. Antigen unknown. A second 7 to 11 cycle PCR used barcoded and J-beta primers. Every single cDNA molecule received a tag from a template-switch adaptor with 12 random nucleotides. A single record per CDR3 protein comes from TCRdb applying MiXCR to the 5' RACE reads. The repertoire consists of around 900,000 distinct CDR3 sequences, with more than 25% occurring once and the leading ten covering approximately 15%. This sample is part of a study of blood T cells in healthy people across ages. Study-level results: Across the age range, TCR beta diversity per million T cells fell in a roughly linear way.

Trimming took off 1 base at V and 0 bases at J, with 4 bases between the two ends. Germline V gene sequence: CDR1 SGHRS, CDR2 YFSETQ. This CDR3 is 14 amino acids long. The chain is built from TRBV5-1 and TRBJ1-4, with D uncertain. Sequences were obtained from blood. This receptor was obtained from an elderly woman in good health. The CDR3 bases are TGCGCCAGCAGCTTGAGGGCAACTAATGAAAAACTGTTTTTT. Protein sequence: CASSLRATNEKLFF. Variable domain in full (rest from reference TRBV5-1 and TRBJ1-4): KAGVTQTPRYLIKTRGQQVTLSCSPISGHRSVSWYQQTPGQGLQFLFEYFSETQRNKGNFPGRFSGRQFSNSRSEMNVSTLELGDSALYLCASSLRATNEKLFFGSGTQLSVL.